These T cell receptor beta chains were read from a single sample in a study of T cells in Graves' hyperthyroidism and ophthalmopathy. TCRdb reprocessed the multiplex PCR reads with MiXCR, giving one entry per CDR3 protein. The sample lists hundreds of thousands of distinct CDR3 sequences, less than 45% seen once, with less than 9.5% in the top ten. Sequenced material: peripheral blood or thyroid tissue (not recorded which). These receptors were obtained from an adult man with Graves' disease, either hyperthyroidism or ophthalmopathy (not recorded which). CDR3s include the opening cysteine and the closing phenylalanine or tryptophan. Fields, in order: J gene, V gene, clone size, D gene, CDR3 protein, CDR3 DNA. A D gene is named only where the DNA matches it firmly. Clone size, where shown, is once, few, many, or a class for clones that have expanded.

J: TRBJ2-2
V: TRBV2
size: NA
D: NA
CDR3: CASRKVTGELFF
DNA: TGTGCCAGCAGAAAGGTCACCGGGGAGCTGTTTTTT

J: TRBJ2-7
V: TRBV20-1
size: NA
D: NA
CDR3: CSASTDLFQGPYEQYF
DNA: TGCAGTGCTAGTACCGACCTTTTCCAGGGGCCCTACGAGCAGTACTTC

J: TRBJ2-7
V: TRBV29-1
size: NA
D: NA
CDR3: CSVSTGTTYEQYF
DNA: TGCAGCGTTTCGACCGGGACCACCTACGAGCAGTACTTC

J: TRBJ2-7
V: TRBV19
size: NA
D: NA
CDR3: CASAGEAYEQYF
DNA: TGTGCCAGTGCAGGGGAAGCCTACGAGCAGTACTTC

J: TRBJ2-5
V: TRBV7-9
size: NA
D: NA
CDR3: CASSLGGTTRETQYF
DNA: TGTGCCAGCAGCTTAGGGGGGACCACTCGAGAGACCCAGTACTTC

J: TRBJ1-1
V: TRBV13
size: few
D: TRBD1
CDR3: CASSFNGQVGNTEAFF
DNA: TGTGCCAGCAGCTTCAATGGACAGGTAGGAAACACTGAAGCTTTCTTT

J: TRBJ2-7
V: TRBV7-9
size: NA
D: NA
CDR3: CASSPGGLSSYEQYF
DNA: TGCGCCAGCAGCCCAGGGGGGCTGAGCTCCTACGAGCAGTACTTC

J: TRBJ1-2
V: TRBV10-3
size: NA
D: NA
CDR3: CAISVAAGAGGYTF
DNA: TGTGCCATCAGTGTCGCAGCAGGGGCAGGTGGCTACACCTTC

J: TRBJ1-2
V: TRBV20-1
size: many
D: NA
CDR3: CSAQGVDYGYTF
DNA: TGCAGTGCCCAGGGAGTCGACTATGGCTACACCTTC

J: TRBJ1-2
V: TRBV10-3
size: NA
D: NA
CDR3: CASKVGPANYGYTF
DNA: TGTGCCAGCAAGGTGGGGCCCGCTAACTATGGCTACACCTTC